This T cell receptor (beta chain) stems from a study of blood T cells in healthy people across ages. General study points: Changes in expanded clonotypes were possibly confounded, as the CMV status of donors was unknown.

Using a J-beta primer mix together with a sample-barcoded 5' primer, a second PCR was run for about 6 to 11 cycles. The authors tagged each cDNA molecule using a template-switch adaptor with 12 random nucleotides. One entry per CDR3 protein, called by TCRdb with MiXCR from the 5' RACE reads. The sample carries around 780,000 distinct CDR3 sequences, roughly three fifths recorded once. The authors extracted at least 5 micrograms of total RNA per sample. Germline-derived CDR1 and CDR2 are MDHEN and SYDVKM. The CDR3 loop spans 13 amino acids. V lost 2 bases to trimming and J lost 3 bases, with 7 bases between them. About this clonotype itself: Antigen: not known.

This clonotype was sampled from a man in his forties in good health. Sequencing was done on a sample of blood. This chain joins TRBV28 and TRBJ1-2; D remains ambiguous. The CDR3 DNA is TGTGCCAGCAGTTTAAGGTGGGACTATGGCTACACCTTC. Translated: CASSLRWDYGYTF.